This T cell receptor beta chain was captured by sequencing in a study of post-analysis software for immune sequencing data. Looking at the study overall: Patients had relapsing-remitting, secondary progressive or progressive-relapsing multiple sclerosis; some lacked subtype.

Study-level results: About 5 TRBV segments occurring more often in patients than controls included TRBV5-6, TRBV5-1 and TRBV20-1. When the samples were clustered directly with F measure, those that had been prepared in the same batch showed strong co-clustering. Compared with controls, patients showed significantly lower normalized Chao1 diversity.

For this clonotype: Its antigen is not identified.

The library was made from cDNA and included unique molecular identifiers. A population of roughly 0.9 to 11 million T cells gave rise to around 480,000 cDNA molecules. TCRdb itself ran the PCR reads through MiXCR, one entry per CDR3 protein. Seen here are roughly 700,000 distinct CDR3 sequences, about 27% observed once, and the top ten hold 0.55% to 0.65%. The trim removed 5 bases at V and 0 bases at J, leaving 5 bases unmatched. This CDR3 contains 16 residues. Germline V gene sequence: CDR1 DFQATT, CDR2 SNEGSKA (reference sequence). The clonotype was recovered from a girl aged 5 to 17 with multiple sclerosis. The chain carries TRBV20-1 and TRBJ2-3; TRBD2 matches 13 bases. Sequencing was done on a sample of blood. The CDR3 is CSASGTSGVSTDTQYF. CDR3 nucleotide sequence: TGCAGTGCTTCCGGGACTAGCGGGGTTAGCACAGATACGCAGTATTTT.